The next 20 T cell receptor beta chains were all read from a single sample in a study of chemoradiotherapy in HPV16-positive cancers. The table came from immunoSEQ multiplex PCR; TCRdb's copy has only in-frame clones and leaves some out. The repertoire holds around 25,000 clones, with approximately 90% as singletons. Source: blood, taken from a patient who underwent chemoradiotherapy. These receptors were obtained from a human donor with HPV-associated anogenital cancer.

V and J are TRBV19 and TRBJ2-1; 11 nucleotides align to TRBD1. V lost 9 bases, J lost 3 bases, and 7 bases stayed unmatched. CDR3 length: 15 residues. Germline V gives CDR1 LNHDA, CDR2 SQIVND (reference sequence). The CDR3 nucleotides are TGTGCCAGGTTACCGGGACAGGGGGGCTACAATGAGCAGTTCTTC. It specifies CARLPGQGGYNEQFF.

V usage is TRBV2 and J usage is TRBJ1-4; no clear D gene. CDR3 length: 15 amino acids. Per the germline V gene, CDR1 is SNHLY and CDR2 is FYNNEI. Trimming shortened V by 5 bases and J by 6 bases, and 16 bases separated the two germline ends. In nucleotides, the CDR3 is TGTGCCAGCAGTCCGGACGGCCTAAACCATGAAAAACTGTTTTTT. Its translation: CASSPDGLNHEKLFF.

The rearrangement uses TRBV15 and TRBJ2-7; weak D call: TRBD2 (6 bases). V was cut by 4 bases and J by 0 bases, with 22 bases left in between. CDR1 and CDR2 from the germline V gene are LNHNV and YYDKDF (reference sequence). The CDR3 totals 18 residues. CDR3 protein: CATSTSAGSSGFSYEQYF. The CDR3 DNA reads TGTGCCACCAGCACCTCGGCGGGGAGCAGCGGCTTCTCCTACGAGCAGTACTTC.

This chain connects TRBV28 to TRBJ1-4; TRBD1 matches at 7 bases. V dropped 4 bases and J dropped 4; count of bases not matched to a gene: 6. The CDR3 spans 15 residues. CDR1 and CDR2 from the germline V gene are MDHEN and SYDVKM. CDR3 loop: CASSSYRGGNEKLFF. The CDR3 DNA reads TGTGCCAGCAGTTCCTACAGGGGAGGTAATGAAAAACTGTTTTTT.

This chain connects TRBV5-1 to TRBJ2-1, with D tentatively TRBD2 (5 bases). Germline V lookup: CDR1 SGHRS, CDR2 YFSETQ. Trimming left V 4 bases short and J 3 bases short, with 11 bases between. The CDR3 has 14 amino acids. The CDR3 sequence: CASSTSGYYNEQFF. For the CDR3, the DNA is TGCGCCAGCAGCACGAGCGGATACTACAATGAGCAGTTCTTC.

CDR3 region: CASSPDTRYGYTF. As DNA, the CDR3 is TGTGCCAGCAGTCCCGACACCCGCTATGGCTACACCTTC. J is TRBJ1-2 and V is TRBV6-5; D uncertain. The CDR3 loop spans 13 amino acids. Germline values: CDR1 MNHEY, CDR2 SVGAGI. V dropped 5 bases and J dropped 4 bases, with 11 bases sitting between them.

The chain combines TRBV5-4 with TRBJ2-7, with 9 bases that match TRBD1. J gave up 6 bases and V 0 bases, and 10 bases lay outside the gene matches. CDR3 size: 16 residues. The germline V gene encodes CDR1 SGHNT and CDR2 YYREEE (reference sequence). This CDR3 is CASSLAVGTGITEQYF. DNA of the CDR3: TGTGCCAGCAGCTTGGCGGTCGGGACAGGGATTACCGAGCAGTACTTC. Complete variable domain (other parts from reference TRBV5-4 and TRBJ2-7): ETGVTQSPTHLIKTRGQQVTLRCSSQSGHNTVSWYQQALGQGPQFIFQYYREEENGRGNFPPRFSGLQFPNYSSELNVNALELDDSALYLCASSLAVGTGITEQYFGPGTRLTVT.

The chain uses TRBV2 and TRBJ2-2, with unresolved D. This CDR3 contains 15 residues. The germline V gene encodes CDR1 SNHLY and CDR2 FYNNEI. Trimming took 5 bases from V and 4 from J, leaving 14 bases between them. CDR3 coding DNA: TGTGCCAGCAGTTATAGGACCACCGGCACCGGGGAGCTGTTTTTT. It translates to CASSYRTTGTGELFF.

The rearrangement links TRBV5-4 to TRBJ1-4; weak D call: TRBD1 (5 bases). V dropped 3 bases and J dropped 11 bases, with 11 bases sitting between them. Germline V CDR1 and CDR2: SGHNT, YYREEE (reference sequence). The CDR3 consists of 12 residues. CDR3 protein: CASSSQGTKLFF. CDR3 nucleotide sequence: TGTGCCAGCAGCTCTCAAGGGACGAAACTGTTTTTT.

This clone was observed a single time. V is TRBV6-1 and J is TRBJ1-5; D gene unclear. The germline CDR1 and CDR2 sequences are MNHNS and SASEGT. The CDR3 is 13 amino acids. V was shortened by 8 bases and J by 3 bases, with 11 bases between the two germline ends. CDR3 bases: TGTGCCAGCCTTGACGGATACAATCAGCCCCAGCATTTT. Its translation: CASLDGYNQPQHF.

The genes are TRBV30 and TRBJ1-1, with D uncertain. This CDR3 comprises 12 residues. V was trimmed by 3 bases and J by 1 base, leaving 6 bases between them. Per germline, CDR1 GTSNPN and CDR2 SVGIG (reference sequence). CDR3: CAWRTENTEAFF. The CDR3 coding sequence is TGTGCCTGGAGAACAGAGAACACTGAAGCTTTCTTT.

This clone was seen only a few times. The chain recombines TRBV18 with TRBJ1-2, with D maybe TRBD1 (6 bases). The germline V and J ends were trimmed by 3 bases and 3 bases, with 11 bases remaining between them. Germline V gene data show CDR1 as KGHSH and CDR2 as LQKENI. The CDR3 extends over 14 amino acids. The CDR3 region is CASSPQPGDYGYTF. The CDR3 DNA reads TGTGCCAGCTCACCGCAACCAGGGGACTATGGCTACACCTTC.

V usage is TRBV7-9 and J usage is TRBJ2-7; perhaps TRBD2 as D (5 bases). Germline V gives CDR1 SEHNR, CDR2 FQNEAQ (reference sequence). Between the trimmed V and J ends, which lost 5 bases and 2 bases, there was a span of 13 bases. The CDR3 spans 14 residues. CDR3 coding DNA: TGTGCCAGCAGCCCGACCCCCGGGACCTACGAGCAGTACTTC. Residues: CASSPTPGTYEQYF.

The chain employs TRBV28 and TRBJ1-5; D perhaps matches TRBD1 (5 bases). CDR1 MDHEN and CDR2 SYDVKM come from the germline V gene. The CDR3 totals 16 residues. The V end was cut by 2 bases, the J end by 5 bases, with 16 bases between. CDR3 sequence (DNA): TGTGCCAGCAGTTTAAGTCCGGGGCAGTTATATCAGCCCCAGCATTTT. This sequence encodes CASSLSPGQLYQPQHF.

The chain couples TRBV30 to TRBJ1-3, with D unclear. Deletions cut 3 bases from V and 0 bases from J, with 9 bases between. Germline V gene lookup returns CDR1 GTSNPN and CDR2 SVGIG (reference sequence). The CDR3 loop spans 14 amino acids. CDR3 in amino acids: CAWRDRPSGNTIYF. The CDR3 DNA is TGTGCCTGGAGAGACCGGCCCTCTGGAAACACCATATATTTT.

The V and J genes are TRBV2 and TRBJ2-2; D uncertain. This CDR3 contains 15 residues. The V gene's germline CDR1 is SNHLY and CDR2 FYNNEI. V lost 1 base, J lost 5 bases, and 11 bases lay in between. The chain's CDR3 is CASSEVYWETGELFF. CDR3 in DNA: TGTGCCAGCAGTGAAGTGTACTGGGAAACCGGGGAGCTGTTTTTT.

V usage is TRBV7-2 and J usage is TRBJ2-5, with 10 bases that match TRBD2. Trimming cost V 5 bases and J 2 bases; bases outside gene matches: 8. Germline lookup yields CDR1 SGHTA and CDR2 FQGNSA. The CDR3 is 16 residues long. CDR3 DNA sequence: TGTGCCAGCAGCCCCGGGTCAGCGGGGGGGCAAGAGACCCAGTACTTC. Protein product: CASSPGSAGGQETQYF.

V usage is TRBV25-1 and J usage is TRBJ1-1; D possibly corresponds to TRBD1 (6 bases). Per the germline V gene, CDR1 is MGHDK and CDR2 is SYGVNS. The length of the CDR3 is 13 residues. V dropped 5 bases and J dropped 1 base, with 8 bases sitting between them. The CDR3 region has the DNA TGTGCCAGCAGTACGACAGGGAACACTGAAGCTTTCTTT. It encodes CASSTTGNTEAFF.

The chain is built from TRBV4-3 and TRBJ1-5; unclear D gene. Deletions cut 0 bases from V and 4 bases from J, with 7 bases between. CDR1 is LGHNA and CDR2 is YSLEER in the germline V gene. This CDR3 is 14 amino acids long. The CDR3 sequence: CASSQDGPNQPQHF. CDR3 sequence (DNA): TGCGCCAGCAGCCAAGATGGCCCGAATCAGCCCCAGCATTTT.

V is TRBV6-4 and J is TRBJ1-5; maybe TRBD1 (6 bases). Germline V gives CDR1 MRHNA, CDR2 SNTAGT. V was clipped by 2 bases and J by 2 bases, with 22 bases between them. This CDR3 is 19 amino acids long. CDR3 in DNA: TGTGCCAGCAGTGACGAGTTGGGACAACCGTCACGAGGCAATCAGCCCCAGCATTTT. Amino acids: CASSDELGQPSRGNQPQHF.